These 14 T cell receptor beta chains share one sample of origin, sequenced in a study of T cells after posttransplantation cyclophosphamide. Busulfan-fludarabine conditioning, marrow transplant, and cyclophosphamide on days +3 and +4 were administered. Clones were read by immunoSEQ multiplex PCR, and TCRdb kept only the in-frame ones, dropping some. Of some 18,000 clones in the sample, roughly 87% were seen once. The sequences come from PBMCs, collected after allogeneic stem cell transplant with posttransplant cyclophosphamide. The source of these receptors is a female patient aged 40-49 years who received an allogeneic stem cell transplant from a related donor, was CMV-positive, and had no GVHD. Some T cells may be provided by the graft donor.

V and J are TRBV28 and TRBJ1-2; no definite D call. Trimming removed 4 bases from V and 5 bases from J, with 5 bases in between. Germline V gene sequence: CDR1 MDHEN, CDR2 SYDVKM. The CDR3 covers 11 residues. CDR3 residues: CASSWQYGYTF. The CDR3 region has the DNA TGTGCCAGCAGTTGGCAGTATGGCTACACCTTC.

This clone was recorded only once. The CDR3: CAWSPMNTEAFF. CDR3 DNA: TGTGCCTGGAGCCCTATGAACACTGAAGCTTTCTTT. V gene TRBV30 combines with J gene TRBJ1-1; D is undetermined. Germline-derived CDR1 and CDR2 are GTSNPN and SVGIG (reference sequence). The V gene lost 3 bases and the J gene lost 0 bases, with 5 bases spanning the gap. The CDR3 is 12 amino acids.

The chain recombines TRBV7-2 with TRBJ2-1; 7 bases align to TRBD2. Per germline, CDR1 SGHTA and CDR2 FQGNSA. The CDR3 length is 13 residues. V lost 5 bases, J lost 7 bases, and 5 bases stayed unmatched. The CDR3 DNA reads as TGTGCCAGCAGCCCTCGGCGGGGGAATGAGCAGTTCTTC. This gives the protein CASSPRRGNEQFF.

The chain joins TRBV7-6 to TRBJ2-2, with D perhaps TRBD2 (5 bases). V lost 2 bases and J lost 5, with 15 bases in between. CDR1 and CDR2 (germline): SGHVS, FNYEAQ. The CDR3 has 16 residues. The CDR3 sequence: CASSLNGLGRTGELFF. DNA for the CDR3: TGTGCCAGCAGCTTAAACGGGTTGGGGAGAACCGGGGAGCTGTTTTTT. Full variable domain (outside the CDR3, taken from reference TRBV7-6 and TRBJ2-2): GAGVSQSPRYKVTKRGQDVALRCDPISGHVSLYWYRQALGQGPEFLTYFNYEAQQDKSGLPNDRFSAERPEGSISTLTIQRTEQRDSAMYRCASSLNGLGRTGELFFGEGSRLTVL.

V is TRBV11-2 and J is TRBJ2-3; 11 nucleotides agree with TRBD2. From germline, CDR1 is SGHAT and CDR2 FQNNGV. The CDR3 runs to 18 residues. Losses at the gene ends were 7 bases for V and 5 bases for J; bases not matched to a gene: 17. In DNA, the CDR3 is TGTGCCAGCACAGGGTTGGGTAGCGGGAGGGCCCCCATAGATACGCAGTATTTT. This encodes CASTGLGSGRAPIDTQYF.

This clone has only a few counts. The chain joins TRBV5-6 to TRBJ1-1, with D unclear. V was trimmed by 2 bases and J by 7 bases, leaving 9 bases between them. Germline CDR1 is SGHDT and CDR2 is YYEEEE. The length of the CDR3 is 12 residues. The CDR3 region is CASSFPRGEAFF. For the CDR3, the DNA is TGTGCCAGCAGCTTTCCACGGGGTGAAGCTTTCTTT.

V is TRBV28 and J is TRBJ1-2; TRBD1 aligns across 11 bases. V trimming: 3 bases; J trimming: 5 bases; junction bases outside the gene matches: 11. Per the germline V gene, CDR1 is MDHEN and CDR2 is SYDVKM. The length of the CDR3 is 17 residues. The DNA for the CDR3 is TGTGCCAGCAGTTTCTTGGACTCGGACAGGGGGCCGTATGGCTACACCTTC. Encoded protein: CASSFLDSDRGPYGYTF.

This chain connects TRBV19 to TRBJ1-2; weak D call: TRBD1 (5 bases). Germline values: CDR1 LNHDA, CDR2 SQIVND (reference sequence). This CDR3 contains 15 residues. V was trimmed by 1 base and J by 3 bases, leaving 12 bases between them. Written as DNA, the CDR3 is TGTGCCAGTAGTATAGTAACAGGTCCTGACTATGGCTACACCTTC. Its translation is CASSIVTGPDYGYTF.

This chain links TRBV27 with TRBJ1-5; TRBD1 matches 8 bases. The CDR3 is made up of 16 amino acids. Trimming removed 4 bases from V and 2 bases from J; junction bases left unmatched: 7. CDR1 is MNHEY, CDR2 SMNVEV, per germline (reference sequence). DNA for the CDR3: TGTGCCAGCAGTTCGACAGGGGCGCCGGGCAATCAGCCCCAGCATTTT. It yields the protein CASSSTGAPGNQPQHF.

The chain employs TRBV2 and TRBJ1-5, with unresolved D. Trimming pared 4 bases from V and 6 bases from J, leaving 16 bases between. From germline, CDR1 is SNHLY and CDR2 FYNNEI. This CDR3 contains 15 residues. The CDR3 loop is CASSVGGNKGQPQHF. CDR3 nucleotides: TGTGCCAGCAGTGTTGGAGGGAATAAGGGTCAGCCCCAGCATTTT. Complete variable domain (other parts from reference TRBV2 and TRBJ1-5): EPEVTQTPSHQVTQMGQEVILRCVPISNHLYFYWYRQILGQKVEFLVSFYNNEISEKSEIFDDQFSVERPDGSNFTLKIRSTKLEDSAMYFCASSVGGNKGQPQHFGDGTRLSIL.

The CDR3 sequence is CASTKWEGQGKSQPQHF. DNA for the CDR3: TGTGCCAGTACCAAATGGGAGGGACAGGGTAAATCTCAGCCCCAGCATTTT. The chain recombines TRBV19 with TRBJ1-5, with TRBD1 matching 9 bases. Germline V lookup: CDR1 LNHDA, CDR2 SQIVND (reference sequence). The CDR3 covers 17 residues. J gave up 6 bases and V 7 bases, and 16 bases lay outside the gene matches.

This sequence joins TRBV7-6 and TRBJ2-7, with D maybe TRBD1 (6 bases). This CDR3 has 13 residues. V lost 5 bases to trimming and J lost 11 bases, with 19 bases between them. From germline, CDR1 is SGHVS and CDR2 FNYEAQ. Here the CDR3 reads CASSQKVLGQEYF. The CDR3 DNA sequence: TGTGCCAGCAGCCAAAAAGTGCTGGGACAAGAGTACTTC.

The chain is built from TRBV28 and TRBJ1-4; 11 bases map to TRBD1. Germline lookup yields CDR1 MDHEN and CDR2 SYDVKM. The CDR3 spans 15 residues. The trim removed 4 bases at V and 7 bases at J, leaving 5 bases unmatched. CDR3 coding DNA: TGTGCCAGCAGTTCTCTGGGACAGGGGGGTGAAAAACTGTTTTTT. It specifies CASSSLGQGGEKLFF.

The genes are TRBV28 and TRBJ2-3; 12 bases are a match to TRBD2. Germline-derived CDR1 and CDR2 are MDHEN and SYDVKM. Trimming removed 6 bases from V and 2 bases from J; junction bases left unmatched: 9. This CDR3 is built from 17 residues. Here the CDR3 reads CASSPWGLAGFTDTQYF. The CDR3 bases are TGTGCCAGCAGCCCTTGGGGACTAGCGGGTTTCACAGATACGCAGTATTTT.